This T cell receptor (beta chain) was recovered during a study of CD4 and CD8 cells across lung adenocarcinoma regions. TCRdb reanalysed the PCR reads using MiXCR and keeps one entry per CDR3 protein. Among some 3,500 distinct CDR3 sequences, under 70% were seen once, and the ten largest hold 15% to 20%. The CDR3 is made up of 12 amino acids. Germline CDR1 reads SGHDT; CDR2 reads YYEEEE. J was trimmed by 8 bases and V by 6 bases; bases with no gene match: 7. Donors had localized lung adenocarcinoma, a non-small cell lung cancer. The sequence derives from a female donor with lung adenocarcinoma. The CD4 and CD8 labels of this study may be unreliable. Sequenced material: CD4+ T cells from the margin of a lung tumor. The rearrangement uses TRBV5-6 and TRBJ1-2; 7 bases map to TRBD1. CDR3 sequence reads: CASTATGRGYTF. In nucleotides, the CDR3 is TGTGCCAGCACCGCGACAGGGCGAGGCTACACCTTC. Full variable domain (missing parts from reference TRBV5-6 and TRBJ1-2): DAGVTQSPTHLIKTRGQQVTLRCSPKSGHDTVSWYQQALGQGPQFIFQYYEEEERQRGNFPDRFSGHQFPNYSSELNVNALLLGDSALYLCASTATGRGYTFGSGTRLTVV.